This is a list of T cell receptor beta chains from one sample in a study of graft-versus-host responses after intestinal transplantation. Clones were sequenced by immunoSEQ multiplex PCR, and TCRdb holds only the in-frame ones, with some missing. The table has 45,000 to 50,000 clones, about 90% seen once. These receptors have no known antigen. This specimen was unstimulated CD4+ T cells sorted from spleen or lymph node cells, taken before transplant. These TCRs come from a human donor who was the organ donor for an intestinal transplant. Each CDR3 is given with its conserved first and last residue. A D gene is named only where the DNA matches it firmly. Clone size is stated in some rows and not others, as once, few, many or a class when expanded.

D gene: TRBD2
V gene: TRBV27
clone size: NA
J gene: TRBJ2-7
CDR3 DNA: TGTGCCAGCAGTTTGGGGACTAGCTTACCTCCACACTCCTACGAGCAGTACTTC
CDR3 protein: CASSLGTSLPPHSYEQYF

D gene: NA
V gene: TRBV4-3
clone size: NA
J gene: TRBJ2-5
CDR3 DNA: TGCGCCAGCAGCCAACAGGGGTCCGAGACCCAGTACTTC
CDR3 protein: CASSQQGSETQYF

D gene: NA
V gene: TRBV7-9
clone size: NA
J gene: TRBJ2-5
CDR3 DNA: TGTGCCAGCAGCTTAGGGACAGACCAAGAGACCCAGTACTTC
CDR3 protein: CASSLGTDQETQYF

D gene: NA
V gene: TRBV18
clone size: NA
J gene: TRBJ2-1
CDR3 DNA: TGCGCCAGCTCACCCCCTAGCGCCCCTAGGGATGAGCAGTTCTTC
CDR3 protein: CASSPPSAPRDEQFF

D gene: NA
V gene: TRBV5-7
clone size: NA
J gene: TRBJ1-1
CDR3 DNA: TGTGCCAGCAGCCAACCACAGAACACTGAAGCTTTCTTT
CDR3 protein: CASSQPQNTEAFF

D gene: NA
V gene: TRBV6-7
clone size: NA
J gene: TRBJ2-5
CDR3 DNA: TGTGCCAGCAGTCCGCCTAAGTACCAAGAGACCCAGTACTTC
CDR3 protein: CASSPPKYQETQYF

D gene: NA
V gene: TRBV28
clone size: NA
J gene: TRBJ2-6
CDR3 DNA: TGTGCGGGATGCGACTCTGGGGCCAACGTCCTGACTTTC
CDR3 protein: CAGCDSGANVLTF

D gene: NA
V gene: TRBV28
clone size: NA
J gene: TRBJ1-2
CDR3 DNA: TGTGCCAGCAGTTTGGGCCAGGGGGGCTACACCTTC
CDR3 protein: CASSLGQGGYTF

D gene: NA
V gene: TRBV23-1
clone size: NA
J gene: TRBJ2-7
CDR3 DNA: TGCGCCAGAACTTCTCTACTTCCCCGGGACGGAACTTACGAGCAGTACTTC
CDR3 protein: CARTSLLPRDGTYEQYF

D gene: NA
V gene: TRBV11-2
clone size: once
J gene: TRBJ2-4
CDR3 DNA: TGTGCCAGCAGCTCAGGACAGCCCCTAGCCAAAAACATTCAGTACTTC
CDR3 protein: CASSSGQPLAKNIQYF

D gene: NA
V gene: TRBV4-2
clone size: NA
J gene: TRBJ2-3
CDR3 DNA: TGTGCCAGCAGCCAAGCTCAGGGGCGGGATACGCAGTATTTT
CDR3 protein: CASSQAQGRDTQYF

D gene: TRBD1
V gene: TRBV29-1
clone size: NA
J gene: TRBJ2-7
CDR3 DNA: TGCAGCGTTGTAATCGGTCAGGGGGCCTTCTCCTACGAGCAGTACTTC
CDR3 protein: CSVVIGQGAFSYEQYF

D gene: TRBD1
V gene: TRBV2
clone size: NA
J gene: TRBJ1-1
CDR3 DNA: TGTGCCAGCAGTTTCGGACAGGGGAAAACGGCTTTCTTT
CDR3 protein: CASSFGQGKTAFF

D gene: NA
V gene: TRBV19
clone size: NA
J gene: TRBJ2-7
CDR3 DNA: TGTGCCAGTAGTATTAGTGGATCCCCCTCCTACGAGCAGTACTTC
CDR3 protein: CASSISGSPSYEQYF

D gene: NA
V gene: TRBV7-2
clone size: NA
J gene: TRBJ2-3
CDR3 DNA: TGTGCCAACAGCCCACGGGCAGGGGATACGCAGTATTTT
CDR3 protein: CANSPRAGDTQYF

D gene: NA
V gene: TRBV10-2
clone size: NA
J gene: TRBJ2-2
CDR3 DNA: TGCGCCAGCAGTGAGTTCCAGCGGAGGGACACCGGGGAGCTGTTTTTT
CDR3 protein: CASSEFQRRDTGELFF

D gene: NA
V gene: TRBV5-1
clone size: NA
J gene: TRBJ1-1
CDR3 DNA: TGCGCCAGCAGCTTGGATACTGAAGCTTTCTTT
CDR3 protein: CASSLDTEAFF

D gene: NA
V gene: TRBV28
clone size: NA
J gene: TRBJ2-4
CDR3 DNA: TGTGCCAGCAGTTTGGATTGGGGGCGCAAAAACATTCAGTACTTC
CDR3 protein: CASSLDWGRKNIQYF

D gene: NA
V gene: TRBV9
clone size: NA
J gene: TRBJ2-7
CDR3 DNA: TGTGCCAGCAGCGTTACAGGGGAGGCCCTCTACGAGCAGTACTTC
CDR3 protein: CASSVTGEALYEQYF

D gene: TRBD2
V gene: TRBV19
clone size: once
J gene: TRBJ2-7
CDR3 DNA: TGTGCCAGCGGAACTAGCGGGAGGAACTACGAGCAGTACTTC
CDR3 protein: CASGTSGRNYEQYF

D gene: NA
V gene: TRBV4-3
clone size: NA
J gene: TRBJ2-5
CDR3 DNA: TGCGCCAGCAGCCAAGAAGGTGGGAGCTGGGAGACCCAGTACTTC
CDR3 protein: CASSQEGGSWETQYF

D gene: NA
V gene: TRBV28
clone size: NA
J gene: TRBJ1-2
CDR3 DNA: TGTGCCAGCAGGGTGGGGGGTAACTATGGCTACACCTTC
CDR3 protein: CASRVGGNYGYTF

D gene: TRBD2
V gene: TRBV28
clone size: NA
J gene: TRBJ2-7
CDR3 DNA: TGTGCCAGCAGTTTGGGGGGGTGGGAGCAGTACTTC
CDR3 protein: CASSLGGWEQYF

D gene: NA
V gene: TRBV28
clone size: once
J gene: TRBJ1-5
CDR3 DNA: TGTGCCAGCAGTTTGTCGGGGGTTGGTCAGCCCCAGCATTTT
CDR3 protein: CASSLSGVGQPQHF

D gene: TRBD2
V gene: TRBV29-1
clone size: NA
J gene: TRBJ2-5
CDR3 DNA: TGCAGCGTTGGGACTAGCGGGAGGGAGACCCAGTACTTC
CDR3 protein: CSVGTSGRETQYF

D gene: TRBD1
V gene: TRBV7-9
clone size: few
J gene: TRBJ2-7
CDR3 DNA: TGTGCCAGCAGCTTAGAGGTTCTAGGGACAGGGGTTGACGAGCAGTACTTC
CDR3 protein: CASSLEVLGTGVDEQYF

D gene: TRBD1
V gene: TRBV7-2
clone size: NA
J gene: TRBJ1-2
CDR3 DNA: TGTGCCAGCAGCCAACAGGGGGCGGTCTCTGGCTACACCTTC
CDR3 protein: CASSQQGAVSGYTF

D gene: NA
V gene: TRBV6-5
clone size: NA
J gene: TRBJ2-3
CDR3 DNA: TGTGCCAGCAAGGCCTCGGCAGATACGCAGTATTTT
CDR3 protein: CASKASADTQYF

D gene: TRBD1
V gene: TRBV11-2
clone size: NA
J gene: TRBJ1-6
CDR3 DNA: TGTGCCAGCAGCCCCCGACAGGGTGGGAATTCACCCCTCCACTTT
CDR3 protein: CASSPRQGGNSPLHF

D gene: NA
V gene: TRBV6-5
clone size: NA
J gene: TRBJ1-5
CDR3 DNA: TGTGCCAGCAGCGATCCAATTGCGGGCAATCAGCCCCAGCATTTT
CDR3 protein: CASSDPIAGNQPQHF

D gene: TRBD1
V gene: TRBV28
clone size: NA
J gene: TRBJ2-7
CDR3 DNA: TGTGCCAGCAGTTCCACAGGGGGCTCCTACGAGCAGTACTTC
CDR3 protein: CASSSTGGSYEQYF